These T cell receptor beta chains were read from a single sample in a study of T cells after yellow fever vaccination. TCRdb used MiXCR to reprocess the 5' RACE reads, holding one entry per CDR3 protein. The sample carries about 360,000 distinct CDR3 sequences, 6.2% recorded once. The specimen comprised PBMCs, sampled 5 days after the yellow fever booster vaccination. These receptor sequences come from a man between 25 and 39 years old who received the YFV17D yellow fever vaccine. The CDR3 runs from the conserved cysteine through the conserved F or W. D genes are given only for firm matches. Clone size is shown for a subset of rows, as once, few, many or a class of expanded clone.

D gene: NA
CDR3 length: 16
J gene: TRBJ1-2
clone size: NA
V gene: TRBV10-3
CDR3 protein: CAISEISGRERYGYTF
CDR3 DNA: TGTGCCATCAGTGAGATATCAGGGAGGGAGCGCTATGGCTACACCTTC

D gene: NA
CDR3 length: 17
J gene: TRBJ2-6
clone size: few
V gene: TRBV2
CDR3 protein: CASSDALLWTGANVLTF
CDR3 DNA: TGTGCCAGCAGTGACGCCTTACTTTGGACTGGGGCCAACGTCCTGACTTTC

D gene: NA
CDR3 length: 16
J gene: TRBJ2-3
clone size: few
V gene: TRBV7-2
CDR3 protein: CASSLAGRGGTDTQYF
CDR3 DNA: TGTGCCAGCAGCTTAGCGGGCAGGGGTGGCACAGATACGCAGTATTTT

D gene: NA
CDR3 length: 15
J gene: TRBJ2-6
clone size: NA
V gene: TRBV4-1
CDR3 protein: CASSQERAGANVLTF
CDR3 DNA: TGCGCCAGCAGCCAAGAACGGGCTGGGGCCAACGTCCTGACTTTC

D gene: NA
CDR3 length: 17
J gene: TRBJ2-1
clone size: many
V gene: TRBV20-1
CDR3 protein: CSARDGRGEWSYNEQFF
CDR3 DNA: TGCAGTGCTAGAGATGGGAGAGGGGAGTGGTCCTACAATGAGCAGTTCTTC

D gene: TRBD2
CDR3 length: 13
J gene: TRBJ2-5
clone size: many
V gene: TRBV20-1
CDR3 protein: CSARLAGRETQYF
CDR3 DNA: TGCAGTGCACGACTAGCGGGGAGAGAGACCCAGTACTTC

D gene: NA
CDR3 length: 14
J gene: TRBJ2-3
clone size: many
V gene: TRBV6-5
CDR3 protein: CASSYGGYTDTQYF
CDR3 DNA: TGTGCCAGCAGTTACGGGGGATACACAGATACGCAGTATTTT

D gene: NA
CDR3 length: 14
J gene: TRBJ2-5
clone size: NA
V gene: TRBV21-1
CDR3 protein: CASWDGERQETQYF
CDR3 DNA: TGTGCCAGCTGGGACGGGGAACGACAAGAGACCCAGTACTTC

D gene: NA
CDR3 length: 12
J gene: TRBJ2-1
clone size: NA
V gene: TRBV29-1
CDR3 protein: CSGGGLYNEQFF
CDR3 DNA: TGCAGCGGCGGGGGCTTGTACAATGAGCAGTTCTTC

D gene: NA
CDR3 length: 12
J gene: TRBJ2-7
clone size: many
V gene: TRBV4-2
CDR3 protein: CASSLQSHEQYF
CDR3 DNA: TGTGCCAGCAGCCTCCAATCCCACGAGCAGTACTTC

D gene: NA
CDR3 length: 14
J gene: TRBJ2-7
clone size: few
V gene: TRBV5-1
CDR3 protein: CATLGRVGSYEQYF
CDR3 DNA: TGCGCCACTCTGGGCAGGGTTGGCTCCTACGAGCAGTACTTC

D gene: NA
CDR3 length: 12
J gene: TRBJ2-7
clone size: many
V gene: TRBV7-2
CDR3 protein: CASSLQVSEQYF
CDR3 DNA: TGTGCCAGCAGCCTACAGGTCTCCGAGCAGTACTTC

D gene: NA
CDR3 length: 15
J gene: TRBJ1-4
clone size: NA
V gene: TRBV9
CDR3 protein: CASSVGGGLGEKLFF
CDR3 DNA: TGTGCCAGCAGCGTAGGCGGGGGCCTCGGGGAAAAACTGTTTTTT

D gene: NA
CDR3 length: 14
J gene: TRBJ2-2
clone size: few
V gene: TRBV4-2
CDR3 protein: CASSQDKGTGELFF
CDR3 DNA: TGTGCCAGCAGCCAAGATAAAGGAACCGGGGAGCTGTTTTTT